This is a list of T cell receptor beta chains from one sample in a study of blood T cell repertoires in COVID-19. Only in-frame clones appear in the TCRdb table, and some are missing; sequencing was by immunoSEQ multiplex PCR. The sample yields some 270,000 clones, about 86% seen once. Material: peripheral blood. Source of these receptors: a person aged 70 to 85 with COVID-19, enrolled during active disease. Each CDR3 is given with its conserved first and last residue. The D gene is left open where the match is weak. Size is omitted from some rows. Given values are once, few, many or a class for expanded clones.

>TRBJ1-1|NA|15|NA|TRBV19
CASSVGQPPYTEAFF
TGTGCCAGTAGTGTCGGACAACCCCCTTACACTGAAGCTTTCTTT
>TRBJ2-3|NA|16|NA|TRBV5-4
CASSRNGLSSIDTQYF
TGTGCCAGCAGCCGGAATGGACTTTCCTCGATAGATACGCAGTATTTT
>TRBJ2-7|NA|15|TRBD2|TRBV6-5
CASKLGGSEKYEQYF
TGTGCCAGCAAATTAGGCGGGAGCGAAAAATACGAGCAGTACTTC
>TRBJ2-7|many|15|TRBD1|TRBV5-1
CASSVQPGQGYEQYF
TGCGCCAGCAGCGTGCAACCGGGACAGGGCTACGAGCAGTACTTC
>TRBJ2-1|NA|16|NA|TRBV6-6
CASTPTGVSRGNEQFF
TGTGCCAGCACTCCTACCGGGGTTAGCCGTGGGAATGAGCAGTTCTTC
>TRBJ2-7|few|12|TRBD1|TRBV27
CASRRTGDEQYF
TGTGCCAGCAGAAGGACAGGGGACGAGCAGTACTTC
>TRBJ1-6|NA|15|NA|TRBV6-1
CASSEYTPDNSPLHF
TGTGCCAGCAGTGAATACACCCCAGATAATTCACCCCTCCACTTT
>TRBJ2-7|NA|14|NA|TRBV7-6
CASSLAAGSYEQYF
TGTGCCAGCAGCTTAGCGGCAGGTTCTTACGAGCAGTACTTC
>TRBJ1-2|few|14|NA|TRBV19
CASRPTAGPYGYTF
TGTGCCAGTAGGCCCACCGCAGGCCCCTATGGCTACACCTTC
>TRBJ1-2|NA|19|NA|TRBV9
CASSATPGINRVLLYGYTF
TGTGCCAGCAGCGCGACGCCCGGGATTAACAGGGTCCTCCTTTATGGCTACACCTTC
>TRBJ2-2|NA|14|NA|TRBV5-1
CASSLVQNTGELFF
TGCGCCAGCAGCTTGGTTCAGAACACCGGGGAGCTGTTTTTT
>TRBJ2-7|NA|14|NA|TRBV6-5
CASRATRSSYEQYF
TGTGCCAGCAGAGCAACGCGGAGCTCCTACGAGCAGTACTTC
>TRBJ1-2|NA|14|NA|TRBV3-1/TRBV3-2
CASSRDNGFAGYTF
TGTGCCAGCAGCCGGGACAATGGTTTCGCTGGCTACACCTTC
>TRBJ2-2|NA|18|NA|TRBV18
CASSPTTRQIPNTGELFF
TGTGCCAGCTCACCCACTACAAGACAGATCCCGAACACCGGGGAGCTGTTTTTT
>TRBJ2-3|NA|14|NA|TRBV5-1
CASSLVATGDTQYF
TGCGCCAGCAGCTTGGTCGCCACGGGAGATACGCAGTATTTT
>TRBJ2-7|NA|14|TRBD1|TRBV11-3
CASSPGTGGYEQYF
TGTGCCAGCAGCCCCGGGACAGGGGGCTACGAGCAGTACTTC
>TRBJ1-5|few|16|NA|TRBV6-2/TRBV6-3
CASSSNPQGVVQPQHF
TGTGCCAGCAGTTCTAATCCACAGGGAGTAGTTCAGCCCCAGCATTTT
>TRBJ1-6|few|19|NA|TRBV23-1
CASSQSSGGAGSYNSPLHF
TGCGCCAGCAGTCAAAGTTCGGGGGGCGCTGGGTCCTATAATTCACCCCTCCACTTT
>TRBJ2-7|few|13|NA|TRBV11-2
CASRHLSNYEQYF
TGTGCCAGCAGGCACCTTAGCAACTACGAGCAGTACTTC
>TRBJ1-2|NA|15|TRBD1|TRBV6-5
CASRLGQGKDYGYTF
TGTGCCAGCAGACTTGGACAGGGCAAGGACTATGGCTACACCTTC
>TRBJ2-3|NA|17|NA|TRBV27
CASSWGWIGVGTDTQYF
TGTGCCAGCAGTTGGGGTTGGATCGGGGTGGGCACAGATACGCAGTATTTT
>TRBJ1-6|NA|15|NA|TRBV6-2/TRBV6-3
CASSPFDGKNSPLHF
TGTGCCAGCAGTCCCTTCGACGGGAAGAATTCACCCCTCCACTTT
>TRBJ2-7|NA|15|TRBD2|TRBV19
CASSPGTSGTYEQYF
TGTGCCAGTAGTCCGGGGACTAGCGGTACCTACGAGCAGTACTTC
>TRBJ1-6|NA|15|TRBD1|TRBV6-4
CASSVSGQGSSPLHF
TGTGCCAGCAGTGTTTCGGGACAGGGGAGTTCACCCCTCCACTTT
>TRBJ1-1|NA|13|NA|TRBV6-5
CASSPGPNTEAFF
TGTGCCAGCAGTCCCGGTCCGAACACTGAAGCTTTCTTT
>TRBJ2-5|NA|13|TRBD2|TRBV19
CASTTSGRETQYF
TGTGCCAGTACGACTAGCGGGAGAGAGACCCAGTACTTC
>TRBJ1-6|few|16|NA|TRBV20-1
CSASLSIGRRGSPLHF
TGCAGTGCTAGTCTCAGCATCGGGAGGCGGGGTTCACCCCTCCACTTT
>TRBJ1-1|NA|16|TRBD1|TRBV7-2
CASSRAPGGAGTEAFF
TGTGCCAGCAGCCGCGCCCCAGGGGGCGCAGGGACTGAAGCTTTCTTT
>TRBJ2-2|few|15|NA|TRBV2
CASGVLGANTGELFF
TGTGCCAGCGGAGTCCTAGGGGCGAACACCGGGGAGCTGTTTTTT
>TRBJ1-5|NA|15|NA|TRBV18
CASSEAAARNQPQHF
TGTGCCAGCTCAGAGGCGGCCGCACGGAATCAGCCCCAGCATTTT
>TRBJ2-5|once|15|NA|TRBV3-1/TRBV3-2
CASSTVWDTGETQYF
TGTGCCAGCAGCACAGTATGGGACACCGGAGAGACCCAGTACTTC
>TRBJ2-4|few|14|NA|TRBV28
CASSLQGLSNIQYF
TGTGCCAGCAGTTTACAGGGCCTATCAAACATTCAGTACTTC
>TRBJ2-1|NA|16|TRBD2|TRBV7-9
CASSLRLAGDLGEQFF
TGTGCCAGCAGCCTCAGACTAGCGGGGGATCTGGGTGAGCAGTTCTTC
>TRBJ1-3|NA|16|NA|TRBV28
CASSFVQRDSGNTIYF
TGTGCCAGCAGTTTTGTCCAGAGGGACTCTGGAAACACCATATATTTT
>TRBJ2-5|few|12|NA|TRBV6-1
CASSDGPRAQYF
TGTGCCAGCAGTGATGGGCCACGCGCCCAGTACTTC
>TRBJ1-5|NA|12|NA|TRBV10-3
CAISEQNQPQHF
TGTGCCATCAGTGAGCAAAATCAGCCCCAGCATTTT
>TRBJ2-1|few|16|TRBD2|TRBV19
CASSTGLARGRNEQFF
TGTGCCAGTAGTACGGGACTAGCGAGGGGGCGAAATGAGCAGTTCTTC